This entry lists 31 T cell receptor beta chains sequenced from one sample in a study of cytomegalovirus exposure and HLA in healthy donors. Vbeta (60) and Jbeta (13) primers were used in the PCR. Clones were read by immunoSEQ multiplex PCR, and TCRdb kept only the in-frame ones, dropping some. The sample contains fewer than 140,000 clones, 75% of which appear only once. The material sequenced was PBMCs. These receptors all come from a male donor in good health and CMV-seropositive.

The chain employs TRBV30 and TRBJ2-7; 8 nucleotides align to TRBD2. Germline loops: CDR1 GTSNPN, CDR2 SVGIG (reference sequence). With 0 bases clipped from V and 9 bases from J, the junction kept 16 bases outside the gene matches. This CDR3 is built from 16 residues. The CDR3 DNA is TGTGCCTGGAGTGTACACCCCCAGCGGGAGCTTATGGTGCAGTACTTC. The encoded protein is CAWSVHPQRELMVQYF.

This clone is a singleton in its sample. V and J are TRBV7-2 and TRBJ2-7, with TRBD2 matching 10 bases. The germline V gene encodes CDR1 SGHTA and CDR2 FQGNSA. The CDR3 runs 16 residues. With V trimmed by 5 bases and J by 0 bases, 7 bases remained unmatched. CDR3 bases: TGTGCCAGCAGCGACAGACTAGCGGGCCACTCCTACGAGCAGTACTTC. Protein: CASSDRLAGHSYEQYF.

This chain links TRBV9 with TRBJ1-1; D is possibly TRBD1 (6 bases). The CDR3 has 15 residues. Germline V gene data show CDR1 as SGDLS and CDR2 as YYNGEE. The V end was cut by 1 base, the J end by 1 base, with 11 bases between. In DNA, the CDR3 is TGTGCCAGCAGCGTAAGCGGGGGCCAGAACACTGAAGCTTTCTTT. This codes for CASSVSGGQNTEAFF.

This clone was recorded once. The genes are TRBV28 and TRBJ1-2; 9 nucleotides line up with TRBD1. V gave up 1 base and J gave up 6 bases; unmatched junction bases: 12. Germline assignment: CDR1 MDHEN and CDR2 SYDVKM. CDR3 length equals 17 residues. The CDR3 DNA follows: TGTGCCAGCAGTTTATTCCATAGGGGACAGGGTGATCATGGCTACACCTTC. It specifies CASSLFHRGQGDHGYTF.

The chain couples TRBV6-6 to TRBJ2-7; 9 bases agree with TRBD1. The germline CDR1 and CDR2 sequences are MNHNY and SVGAGI (reference sequence). The CDR3 covers 15 residues. Trimming removed 7 bases from V and 0 bases from J; junction bases left unmatched: 7. The CDR3 spells CASTEGQGFSYEQYF. The CDR3 DNA follows: TGTGCCAGCACAGAGGGACAGGGCTTCTCCTACGAGCAGTACTTC.

The CDR3 DNA reads TGTGCCAGCACCCCGGGACAGACGAACACTGAAGCTTTCTTT. This gives the protein CASTPGQTNTEAFF. The chain employs TRBV2 and TRBJ1-1; 7 bases are a match to TRBD1. Germline V gene lookup returns CDR1 SNHLY and CDR2 FYNNEI. J was trimmed by 1 base and V by 7 bases; bases with no gene match: 6. This CDR3 is 14 amino acids long.

J is TRBJ2-1 and V is TRBV15; 11 bases fit TRBD2. Germline trimming cut 0 bases from V and 3 bases from J; bases unmatched to any gene: 1. The CDR3 has 16 amino acids. From germline, CDR1 is LNHNV and CDR2 YYDKDF (reference sequence). CDR3 loop: CATSRDLAGGYNEQFF. CDR3 bases: TGTGCCACCAGCAGAGATCTAGCGGGGGGCTACAATGAGCAGTTCTTC.

The chain uses TRBV29-1 and TRBJ2-5; a possible D gene is TRBD1 (5 bases). V lost 5 bases and J lost 4, with 14 bases in between. The germline gives CDR1 SQVTM, CDR2 ANQGSEA. The CDR3 has 13 amino acids. The CDR3 region is CSVRGVWGETQYF. The CDR3 region has the DNA TGCAGCGTTAGGGGCGTCTGGGGAGAGACCCAGTACTTC.

The chain links TRBV9 to TRBJ1-2, with D perhaps TRBD1 (6 bases). CDR1 is SGDLS and CDR2 is YYNGEE in the germline V gene. The CDR3 consists of 14 residues. V shed 3 bases and J shed 5 bases, with 14 bases lying between them. The CDR3 loop is CASSEQTGTYGYTF. The CDR3 bases are TGTGCCAGCAGCGAGCAAACAGGGACGTATGGCTACACCTTC.

This clone has only a few counts. This chain links TRBV5-1 with TRBJ2-7; a possible D gene is TRBD1 (6 bases). Germline V gives CDR1 SGHRS, CDR2 YFSETQ. This CDR3 is built from 15 residues. Trimming cost V 0 bases and J 7 bases, with 17 bases left between them. In nucleotides, the CDR3 is TGCGCCAGCAGCTTGGCCTCATCGACAGGCAGGGAGCAGTACTTC. It yields the protein CASSLASSTGREQYF.

CDR3 region: CASSLQRGLGNTEAFF. The CDR3, as DNA: TGTGCCAGCAGCCTACAACGAGGATTAGGGAACACTGAAGCTTTCTTT. J is TRBJ1-1 and V is TRBV7-9; D unclear. Trimming removed 5 bases from V and 1 base from J, with 17 bases in between. This CDR3 has 16 amino acids. The germline V gene encodes CDR1 SEHNR and CDR2 FQNEAQ (reference sequence).

The chain combines TRBV4-1 with TRBJ2-5, with D tentatively TRBD2 (5 bases). Trimming cost V 4 bases and J 1 base, with 13 bases left between them. CDR1 is MGHRA, CDR2 YSYEKL, per germline. The CDR3 runs 15 residues. As DNA, the CDR3 is TGCGCCAGCAGCCCTAAACGGGGTATCCAAGAGACCCAGTACTTC. Translated, it gives CASSPKRGIQETQYF.

This chain joins TRBV6-1 and TRBJ2-5, with D perhaps TRBD1 (6 bases). V lost 3 bases and J 4 bases, leaving 12 bases between the germline ends. The CDR3 covers 14 residues. Germline CDR1 reads MNHNS; CDR2 reads SASEGT. The CDR3 sequence: CASSDRGGPETQYF. CDR3 DNA sequence: TGTGCCAGCAGTGATCGTGGGGGCCCAGAGACCCAGTACTTC.

V usage is TRBV9 and J usage is TRBJ2-1, with 10 bases fitting TRBD1. CDR1 is SGDLS and CDR2 is YYNGEE in the germline V gene. The CDR3 is 18 amino acids. Losses at the gene ends were 0 bases for V and 4 bases for J; bases not matched to a gene: 10. CDR3 sequence: CASSVADRGNRDYNEQFF. CDR3 sequence (DNA): TGTGCCAGCAGCGTAGCGGACAGGGGGAACCGGGATTACAATGAGCAGTTCTTC.

The chain combines TRBV29-1 with TRBJ1-3; D ambiguous. This CDR3 region has 15 residues. Germline V lookup: CDR1 SQVTM, CDR2 ANQGSEA. V lost 3 bases to trimming and J lost 0 bases, with 12 bases between them. The CDR3 protein is CSVDQVGPSGNTIYF. The CDR3 DNA reads TGCAGCGTTGACCAGGTGGGCCCCTCTGGAAACACCATATATTTT. The full variable domain, in which reference TRBV29-1 and TRBJ1-3 provide the parts outside the CDR3, is SAVISQKPSRDICQRGTSLTIQCQVDSQVTMMFWYRQQPGQSLTLIATANQGSEATYESGFVIDKFPISRPNLTFSTLTVSNMSPEDSSIYLCSVDQVGPSGNTIYFGEGSWLTVV.

As regards this clone: One end of the junction fails to match germline, which may point to a read error. CDR3 loop: CASSQQVNTEAFF. The CDR3 DNA reads TGTGCTAGCAGCCAACAGGTGAACACTGAAGCTTTCTTT. The genes are TRBV7-7 and TRBJ1-1; tentative D call: TRBD1 (5 bases). The CDR3 is 13 amino acids. The germline V gene has CDR1 SSHAT and CDR2 FNYEAQ (reference sequence).

The V gene is TRBV27, the J gene TRBJ1-2, with D possibly being TRBD1 (5 bases). Germline-derived CDR1 and CDR2 are MNHEY and SMNVEV (reference sequence). This CDR3 is 15 amino acids long. V shed 1 base and J shed 3 bases, with 12 bases lying between them. This CDR3 is CASSLLAGGHYGYTF. The CDR3 DNA is TGTGCCAGCAGTTTATTGGCGGGGGGACACTATGGCTACACCTTC.

The V and J genes are TRBV12-5 and TRBJ2-7; D is unresolved. Germline values: CDR1 LGHNT, CDR2 FRNRAP. The V end lost 1 base, the J end lost 2 bases, and 9 bases lay between the germline ends. The CDR3 totals 14 residues. CDR3 region: CASGLANSPYEQYF. CDR3 coding DNA: TGTGCTAGTGGTTTGGCCAACAGCCCCTACGAGCAGTACTTC.

The J gene is TRBJ1-3, the V gene TRBV27; D is possibly TRBD1 (6 bases). The germline gives CDR1 MNHEY, CDR2 SMNVEV (reference sequence). Deletions cut 7 bases from V and 2 bases from J, with 21 bases between. There are 17 residues in the CDR3. This chain's CDR3 is CASTIQGKLGPGNTIYF. The CDR3 region has the DNA TGTGCCAGCACGATCCAGGGGAAACTAGGACCTGGAAACACCATATATTTT.

The chain carries TRBV28 and TRBJ1-2; perhaps TRBD1 as D (6 bases). Germline V gives CDR1 MDHEN, CDR2 SYDVKM. V dropped 1 base and J dropped 10 bases, with 10 bases sitting between them. The CDR3 has 12 residues. The CDR3: CASSLSGGPYTF. CDR3 in DNA: TGTGCCAGCAGTTTATCTGGGGGCCCCTACACCTTC.

The gene calls are TRBV6-5 and TRBJ1-2; D call uncertain. CDR1 and CDR2 (germline): MNHEY, SVGAGI. The CDR3 length is 15 residues. The V end was cut by 5 bases, the J end by 2 bases, with 15 bases between. CDR3 in DNA: TGTGCCAGCAGTCCCGGTTCCCCCGCCAACTATGGCTACACCTTC. Residues: CASSPGSPANYGYTF.

This clone was seen only once. The chain combines TRBV19 with TRBJ2-7, with D possibly matching TRBD1 (5 bases). Per germline, CDR1 LNHDA and CDR2 SQIVND (reference sequence). The germline V and J ends were trimmed by 3 bases and 2 bases, with 11 bases remaining between them. There are 14 residues in the CDR3. The CDR3 coding sequence is TGTGCCAGTAGTATCGGTACAGGAGCCTACGAGCAGTACTTC. The encoded protein is CASSIGTGAYEQYF.

The chain has TRBV2 and TRBJ2-1; 11 nucleotides match TRBD2. Germline V gives CDR1 SNHLY, CDR2 FYNNEI. The trim removed 1 base at V and 9 bases at J, leaving 8 bases unmatched. CDR3 length equals 16 residues. In DNA, the CDR3 is TGTGCCAGCAGTGAAGACCTAGCGGGGGGTGGGGGTGAGCAGTTCTTC. Its translation: CASSEDLAGGGGEQFF.

This clone was seen only a few times. Compared with germline, one end of the junction differs, possibly owing to a read error. The rearrangement links TRBV25-1 to TRBJ1-2; 7 positions agree with TRBD1. The CDR3 totals 14 residues. The V gene's germline CDR1 is MGHDK and CDR2 SYGVNS. The CDR3 coding sequence is TGTGCCAGCAGAGAGAGGGGGCGCTCCTATGGCTACCCCTTC. Translation: CASRERGRSYGYPF.

V usage is TRBV5-1 and J usage is TRBJ2-3; TRBD2 agrees at 14 bases. The CDR3 has 21 amino acids. Trimming cost V 4 bases and J 1 base; bases outside gene matches: 17. CDR1 and CDR2 from the germline V gene are SGHRS and YFSETQ. CDR3 nucleotides: TGCGCCAGCAGCCTACCTCACTGGACTAGCGGGGGGACCGACCGCACAGATACGCAGTATTTT. This codes for CASSLPHWTSGGTDRTDTQYF.

This chain uses TRBV28 with TRBJ1-2, with 7 bases aligning to TRBD1. The length of the CDR3 is 14 residues. The germline gives CDR1 MDHEN, CDR2 SYDVKM. Trimming took 5 bases from V and 1 from J; bases not matched to a gene: 4. DNA for the CDR3: TGTGCCAGCAGTCCGGGACAGCTTAACTATGGCTACACCTTC. It encodes CASSPGQLNYGYTF.

The gene calls are TRBV6-6 and TRBJ1-2, with 7 bases identical to TRBD1. The junction had 4 bases not matched to a gene; V was cut back by 2 bases and J by 4 bases. The CDR3 is 14 amino acids. The germline V gene has CDR1 MNHNY and CDR2 SVGAGI (reference sequence). The CDR3 reads CASSYGQEGYGYTF. The CDR3 coding sequence is TGTGCCAGCAGTTACGGACAGGAAGGCTATGGCTACACCTTC.

The chain employs TRBV7-9 and TRBJ2-6; D perhaps matches TRBD2 (6 bases). Per the germline V gene, CDR1 is SEHNR and CDR2 is FQNEAQ (reference sequence). This CDR3 has 15 amino acids. The V gene lost 5 bases and the J gene lost 0 bases, with 8 bases spanning the gap. The CDR3: CASSTGLSGANVLTF. CDR3 DNA: TGTGCCAGCAGCACGGGACTCTCTGGGGCCAACGTCCTGACTTTC.

The rearrangement joins TRBV27 to TRBJ2-5; D is possibly TRBD2 (5 bases). The germline CDR1 and CDR2 sequences are MNHEY and SMNVEV (reference sequence). The V gene lost 8 bases and the J gene lost 1 base, with 11 bases spanning the gap. This CDR3 spans 13 amino acids. The CDR3 nucleotides are TGTGCCAGCGGCCGGGCGGGCCAAGAGACCCAGTACTTC. Translation gives CASGRAGQETQYF.

This clone was seen a handful of times. This chain uses TRBV12-1 with TRBJ1-1. TRBV12-1 is flagged as a pseudogene. CDR3 size: 14 residues. Written as DNA, the CDR3 is TGTGCCAGCAGCGAAGGAGAAATGGACACTGAAGCTTTCTTT. This codes for CASSEGEMDTEAFF.

This rearrangement joins TRBV30 to TRBJ2-3, with no clear D. This CDR3 has 15 amino acids. Germline CDR1 reads GTSNPN; CDR2 reads SVGIG (reference sequence). The ends were cut back, 0 bases at V and 2 bases at J, with 12 bases in the middle. Here the CDR3 reads CAWSVHLETTDTQYF. Written as DNA, the CDR3 is TGTGCCTGGAGTGTACATCTAGAGACCACAGATACGCAGTATTTT.